Shown below are 10 T cell receptor beta chains from a single sample sequenced in a study of shared clonotypes between healthy human individuals. TCRdb keeps only in-frame clones here, not all; method: immunoSEQ multiplex PCR. Here the sample spans roughly 1,500,000 clones, around 98.5% being singletons. The sample consisted of naive CD4+ T cells sorted from blood. Subset defined: CD45RA+ positively selected. These receptors were collected from a man aged 25 to 40 in good health.

In its sample, this clone was seen once. This rearrangement joins TRBV2 to TRBJ1-5, with TRBD1 identical over 11 bases. The CDR3 spans 16 residues. CDR1 SNHLY and CDR2 FYNNEI come from the germline V gene. With 5 bases clipped from V and 4 bases from J, the junction kept 7 bases outside the gene matches. CDR3 coding DNA: TGTGCCAGCAGTTATTCTCGGGACAGGGGGAATCAGCCCCAGCATTTT. As protein: CASSYSRDRGNQPQHF.

This rearrangement joins TRBV7-2 to TRBJ2-7, with D hard to call. Trimming left V 1 base short and J 0 bases short, with 10 bases between. The CDR3 is made up of 15 amino acids. Germline V lookup: CDR1 SGHTA, CDR2 FQGNSA. CDR3 sequence (DNA): TGTGCCAGCAGCTTAGACTCGCGGAGCTCCTACGAGCAGTACTTC. Translating it yields CASSLDSRSSYEQYF.

Points on this clone: This sample also contains other DNA sequences that code for the same CDR3. This chain connects TRBV7-9 to TRBJ2-2; D is ambiguous. Germline CDR1 SEHNR, CDR2 FQNEAQ (reference sequence). The CDR3 has 13 amino acids. Trimming took off 0 bases at V and 4 bases at J, with 3 bases between the two ends. The chain's CDR3 is CASSLAGTGELFF. For the CDR3, the DNA is TGTGCCAGCAGCTTAGCTGGCACCGGGGAGCTGTTTTTT. The complete variable domain, with remaining parts taken from reference TRBV7-9 and TRBJ2-2, reads DTGVSQNPRHKITKRGQNVTFRCDPISEHNRLYWYRQTLGQGPEFLTYFQNEAQLEKSRLLSDRFSAERPKGSFSTLEIQRTEQGDSAMYLCASSLAGTGELFFGEGSRLTVL.

The genes are TRBV11-2 and TRBJ2-5; D might be TRBD2 (5 bases). CDR1 and CDR2 (germline): SGHAT, FQNNGV. The CDR3 loop spans 13 amino acids. V lost 5 bases to trimming and J lost 4 bases, with 11 bases between them. CDR3 in amino acids: CASSPWRRETQYF. CDR3 nucleotide sequence: TGTGCCAGCAGCCCATGGAGGCGAGAGACCCAGTACTTC. Complete variable domain (other parts from reference TRBV11-2 and TRBJ2-5): EAGVAQSPRYKIIEKRQSVAFWCNPISGHATLYWYQQILGQGPKLLIQFQNNGVVDDSQLPKDRFSAERLKGVDSTLKIQPAKLEDSAVYLCASSPWRRETQYFGPGTRLLVL.

In this sample, this clone turned up once. The chain joins TRBV19 to TRBJ1-1; possibly TRBD1 for D (6 bases). Germline V gene sequence: CDR1 LNHDA, CDR2 SQIVND (reference sequence). This CDR3 is built from 13 residues. Deletions cut 3 bases from V and 5 bases from J, with 10 bases between. The CDR3: CASSIEGGTEAFF. DNA of the CDR3: TGTGCCAGTAGTATTGAAGGGGGAACTGAAGCTTTCTTT.

The rearrangement joins TRBV4-3 to TRBJ1-2, with D uncertain. This CDR3 spans 16 amino acids. Germline CDR1 LGHNA, CDR2 YSLEER. The V and J ends lost 0 bases and 0 bases respectively, with 11 bases between them. CDR3 residues: CASSQEKTVANYGYTF. The CDR3 nucleotides are TGCGCCAGCAGCCAAGAAAAGACGGTCGCTAACTATGGCTACACCTTC.

This chain connects TRBV30 to TRBJ2-1; 11 bases are shared with TRBD2. CDR1 and CDR2 (germline): GTSNPN, SVGIG (reference sequence). V lost 5 bases to trimming and J lost 4 bases; unmatched junction nucleotides: 4. The CDR3 sequence is 14 residues long. CDR3 region: CAWDGTSGYNEQFF. CDR3 coding DNA: TGTGCCTGGGACGGGACTAGCGGTTACAATGAGCAGTTCTTC. Together with reference TRBV30 and TRBJ2-1, the CDR3 gives the full variable domain: SQTIHQWPATLVQPVGSPLSLECTVEGTSNPNLYWYRQAAGRGLQLLFYSVGIGQISSEVPQNLSASRPQDRQFILSSKKLLLSDSGFYLCAWDGTSGYNEQFFGPGTRLTVL.

V gene TRBV10-2 combines with J gene TRBJ2-6, with a tentative D call TRBD1 (7 bases). The CDR3 is 19 residues long. V was cut by 0 bases and J by 3 bases, with 18 bases left in between. Per germline, CDR1 WSHSY and CDR2 SAAADI. DNA of the CDR3: TGCGCCAGCAGTGAGTCCCGCAGGGGGGTATGGTTTGGGGCCAACGTCCTGACTTTC. This codes for CASSESRRGVWFGANVLTF.

The chain recombines TRBV7-2 with TRBJ1-1, with D uncertain. CDR3 length: 15 amino acids. V lost 1 base and J lost 4, with 13 bases in between. Germline CDR1 and CDR2: SGHTA and FQGNSA. The CDR3 loop is CASSLVETRVTEAFF. The CDR3, as DNA: TGTGCCAGCAGCTTAGTCGAGACAAGAGTCACTGAAGCTTTCTTT.

CDR3 loop: CASRLRGAQGGYTF. CDR3 bases: TGTGCCAGCAGATTAAGAGGTGCCCAGGGTGGCTACACCTTC. This sequence joins TRBV5-4 and TRBJ1-2, with a tentative D call TRBD1 (5 bases). The CDR3 sequence is 14 residues long. The germline V and J ends were trimmed by 5 bases and 7 bases, with 18 bases remaining between them. In germline, CDR1 is SGHNT, CDR2 YYREEE (reference sequence).